The rows below give T cell receptor beta chains drawn from one sample of a study of CD8 T cells in ankylosing spondylitis. A single record per CDR3 protein comes from TCRdb applying MiXCR to the 5' RACE reads. Among about 800,000 distinct CDR3 sequences listed, 12% were seen once. Sequenced material: blood, either unsorted or a sorted T cell fraction (not recorded which). The receptor set was obtained from a male donor with ankylosing spondylitis. Each CDR3 is given with its conserved first and last residue. A D gene is named only where the DNA matches it firmly. The size of a clone is reported for some rows only, either as once, few or many, or as a class for expanded clones.

j_call | v_call | d_call | clone_size | cdr3_aa | cdr3_nt
TRBJ2-5 | TRBV20-1 | TRBD2 | - | CSARSGRAEETQYF | TGCAGTGCTAGAAGCGGGAGGGCCGAGGAGACCCAGTACTTC
TRBJ2-3 | TRBV5-1 | - | many | CASSLFGATASTDTQYF | TGCGCCAGCAGCTTGTTCGGGGCCACCGCTAGCACAGATACGCAGTATTTT
TRBJ2-3 | TRBV20-1 | - | - | CSDRFSGTDTQYF | TGCAGTGATAGGTTCAGCGGGACAGATACGCAGTATTTT
TRBJ2-5 | TRBV12-3/TRBV12-4 | - | - | CASSFNRKETQYF | TGTGCCAGCAGTTTTAACAGGAAAGAGACCCAGTACTTC
TRBJ2-7 | TRBV5-1 | - | - | CASRVGYEQYF | TGCGCCAGCAGGGTCGGGTACGAGCAGTACTTC
TRBJ1-2 | TRBV6-2/TRBV6-3 | - | - | CASSNPDTYGYTF | TGTGCCAGCAGTAATCCGGACACCTATGGCTACACCTTC
TRBJ1-2 | TRBV7-9 | - | - | CASSNTDGYTF | TGTGCCAGCAGCAATACGGATGGCTACACCTTC
TRBJ2-2 | TRBV10-3 | TRBD1 | few | CAISEVRGLDTGELFF | TGTGCCATCAGTGAGGTTAGGGGGCTGGACACCGGGGAGCTGTTTTTT
TRBJ1-1 | TRBV20-1 | - | - | CSAREGITEAFF | TGCAGTGCTAGAGAAGGGATTACTGAAGCTTTCTTT
TRBJ1-5 | TRBV4-2 | - | many | CASSQGQDEGQPQHF | TGTGCCAGCAGCCAAGGACAGGACGAGGGCCAGCCCCAGCATTTT
TRBJ1-2 | TRBV12-3/TRBV12-4 | - | few | CASSKSRAGYTF | TGTGCCAGCAGTAAAAGCAGGGCTGGCTACACCTTC
TRBJ2-5 | TRBV6-5 | TRBD1 | - | CASSYAGQVSWETQYF | TGTGCCAGCAGTTACGCGGGACAGGTTTCATGGGAGACCCAGTACTTC
TRBJ1-5 | TRBV4-3 | - | many | CASSQDSYQPQHF | TGTGCCAGCAGTCAGGACAGCTATCAGCCCCAGCATTTT
TRBJ1-4 | TRBV20-1 | - | few | CSAGTGYTGEKLFF | TGCAGTGCTGGGACGGGGTACACGGGGGAAAAACTGTTTTTT
TRBJ2-7 | TRBV24-1 | TRBD2 | - | CATSESGGSSYEQYF | TGTGCCACCAGTGAGTCCGGGGGGAGCTCCTACGAGCAGTACTTC
TRBJ2-5 | TRBV7-7 | TRBD1 | - | CASSLLRTGETQYF | TGTGCTAGCAGCTTATTAAGGACAGGAGAGACCCAGTACTTC
TRBJ1-1 | TRBV6-1 | - | - | CASSTIGTMNTEAFF | TGTGCCAGCTCCACTATAGGAACGATGAACACTGAAGCTTTCTTT